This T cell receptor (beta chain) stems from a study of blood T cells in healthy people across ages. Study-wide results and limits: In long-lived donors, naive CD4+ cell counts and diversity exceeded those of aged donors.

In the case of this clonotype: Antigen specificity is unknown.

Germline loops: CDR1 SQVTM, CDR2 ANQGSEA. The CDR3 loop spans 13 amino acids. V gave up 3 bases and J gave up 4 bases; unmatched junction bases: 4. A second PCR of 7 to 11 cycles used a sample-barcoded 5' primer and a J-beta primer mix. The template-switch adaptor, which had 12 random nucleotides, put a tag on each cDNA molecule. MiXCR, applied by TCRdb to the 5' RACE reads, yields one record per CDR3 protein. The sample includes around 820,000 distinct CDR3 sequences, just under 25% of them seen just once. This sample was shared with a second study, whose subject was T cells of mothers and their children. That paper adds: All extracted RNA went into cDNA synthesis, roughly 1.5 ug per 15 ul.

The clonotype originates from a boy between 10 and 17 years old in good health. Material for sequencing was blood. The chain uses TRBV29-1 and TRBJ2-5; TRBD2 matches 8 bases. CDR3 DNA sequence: TGCAGCGTTGACGGGGGGGCCGGAGAGACCCAGTACTTC. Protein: CSVDGGAGETQYF.